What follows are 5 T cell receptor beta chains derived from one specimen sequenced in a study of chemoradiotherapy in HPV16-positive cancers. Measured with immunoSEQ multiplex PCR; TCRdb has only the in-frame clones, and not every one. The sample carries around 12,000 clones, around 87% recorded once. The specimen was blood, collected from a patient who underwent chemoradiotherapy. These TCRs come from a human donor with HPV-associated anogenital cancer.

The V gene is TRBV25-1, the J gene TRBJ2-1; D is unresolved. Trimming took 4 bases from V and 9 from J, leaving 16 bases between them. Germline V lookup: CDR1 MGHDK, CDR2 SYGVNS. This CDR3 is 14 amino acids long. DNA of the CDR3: TGTGCCAGCAGTGTACGGACGTTGGGTGGTGAGCAGTTCTTC. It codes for CASSVRTLGGEQFF.

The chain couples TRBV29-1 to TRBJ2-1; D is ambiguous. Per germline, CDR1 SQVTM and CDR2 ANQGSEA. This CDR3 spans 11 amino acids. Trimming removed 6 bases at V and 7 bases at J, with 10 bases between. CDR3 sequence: CSVHLLNEQFF. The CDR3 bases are TGCAGCGTCCACCTATTGAATGAGCAGTTCTTC.

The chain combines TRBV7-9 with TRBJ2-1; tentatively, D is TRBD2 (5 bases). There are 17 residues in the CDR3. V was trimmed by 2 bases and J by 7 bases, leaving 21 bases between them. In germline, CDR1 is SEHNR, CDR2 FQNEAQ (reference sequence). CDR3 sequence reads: CASSLLGGTQSGNEQFF. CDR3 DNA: TGTGCCAGCAGCTTATTAGGAGGAACCCAATCCGGGAATGAGCAGTTCTTC. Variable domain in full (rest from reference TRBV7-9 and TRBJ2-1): DTGVSQNPRHKITKRGQNVTFRCDPISEHNRLYWYRQTLGQGPEFLTYFQNEAQLEKSRLLSDRFSAERPKGSFSTLEIQRTEQGDSAMYLCASSLLGGTQSGNEQFFGPGTRLTVL.

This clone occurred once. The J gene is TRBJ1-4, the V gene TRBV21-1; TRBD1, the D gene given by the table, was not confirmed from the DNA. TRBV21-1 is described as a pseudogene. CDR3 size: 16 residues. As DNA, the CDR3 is TGTGCCAGCAGCAAAGTCGGGGGACAGTTTATTGAAAAACTGTTTTTT. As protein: CASSKVGGQFIEKLFF.

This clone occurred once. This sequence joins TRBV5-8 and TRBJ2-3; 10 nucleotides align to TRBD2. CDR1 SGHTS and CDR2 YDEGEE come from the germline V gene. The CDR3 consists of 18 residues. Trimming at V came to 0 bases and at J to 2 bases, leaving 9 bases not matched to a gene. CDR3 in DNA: TGTGCCAGCAGCTTGGCCTTAGAGCTAGCGGGGGACACAGATACGCAGTATTTT. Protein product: CASSLALELAGDTDTQYF.